The 7 T cell receptor beta chains below come from one sample, sequenced in a study of blood T cell repertoires in COVID-19. Assay used: immunoSEQ multiplex PCR; TCRdb lists only in-frame clones, some missing. The table has around 97,000 clones, 89% seen once; the top ten hold 3% to 4.5%. The material sequenced was peripheral blood. These TCRs come from a woman in her fifties or sixties with acute or convalescent COVID-19.

The table lists this clone with a few counts. The chain employs TRBV2 and TRBJ2-1, with 11 bases that match TRBD2. Unmatched junction bases numbered 7, after V lost 10 bases and J lost 2 bases. The CDR3 loop spans 15 amino acids. CDR1 is SNHLY, CDR2 FYNNEI, per germline. The CDR3 coding sequence is TGTGCCATCGTAATAGCGGGAGGGCCCTACAATGAGCAGTTCTTC. It encodes CAIVIAGGPYNEQFF.

This chain uses TRBV2 with TRBJ1-3; TRBD1 might be the D (6 bases). The length of the CDR3 is 15 residues. V lost 3 bases, J lost 0 bases, and 9 bases lay in between. CDR1 is SNHLY, CDR2 FYNNEI, per germline. The CDR3 bases are TGTGCCAGCAGTGAGGGGGCCCTCTCTGGAAACACCATATATTTT. As protein: CASSEGALSGNTIYF.

The chain links TRBV7-3 to TRBJ2-7; D perhaps matches TRBD2 (6 bases). The germline gives CDR1 SGHTA, CDR2 FQGTGA. The CDR3 has 13 residues. V was pared by 5 bases and J by 7 bases, with 15 bases between. The CDR3 loop reads CASSRTISGEQYF. CDR3 in DNA: TGTGCCAGCAGCCGGACCATTAGCGGAGAGCAGTACTTC. Using reference TRBV7-3 and TRBJ2-7 for the parts outside the CDR3, the full variable domain is GAGVSQTPSNKVTEKGKYVELRCDPISGHTALYWYRQSLGQGPEFLIYFQGTGAADDSGLPNDRFFAVRPEGSVSTLKIQRTERGDSAVYLCASSRTISGEQYFGPGTRLTVT.

CDR3 loop: CASYTGVQPQHF. In nucleotides, the CDR3 is TGTGCCAGTTATACAGGTGTTCAGCCCCAGCATTTT. The rearrangement links TRBV6-5 to TRBJ1-5, with a weak D call TRBD1 (5 bases). There are 12 residues in the CDR3. V was clipped by 9 bases and J by 6 bases, with 12 bases between them. Germline V gives CDR1 MNHEY, CDR2 SVGAGI.

The chain links TRBV19 to TRBJ1-5; 10 nucleotides line up with TRBD1. V lost 6 bases, J lost 6 bases, and 8 bases stayed unmatched. There are 15 residues in the CDR3. The germline V gene encodes CDR1 LNHDA and CDR2 SQIVND (reference sequence). The CDR3 reads CASRPGQGYGQPQHF. The CDR3 bases are TGTGCCAGTAGGCCGGGACAGGGGTATGGTCAGCCCCAGCATTTT.

CDR3 coding DNA: TGTGCCAGCAGTTACCTTGACAGCCAAGGACGAGCTTTCTTT. Its translation is CASSYLDSQGRAFF. The gene calls are TRBV6-5 and TRBJ1-1, with D tentatively TRBD1 (5 bases). Trimming left V 2 bases short and J 10 bases short, with 17 bases between. This CDR3 has 14 residues. Germline assignment: CDR1 MNHEY and CDR2 SVGAGI.

The rearrangement uses TRBV11-1 and TRBJ2-1; 7 bases fit TRBD2. CDR3 length: 14 amino acids. V lost 1 base, J lost 7 bases, and 4 bases stayed unmatched. The germline CDR1 and CDR2 sequences are SGHAT and FQDESV (reference sequence). The CDR3 protein is CASSLEASGNEQFF. The CDR3 region has the DNA TGTGCCAGCAGCTTAGAGGCTAGCGGAAATGAGCAGTTCTTC.